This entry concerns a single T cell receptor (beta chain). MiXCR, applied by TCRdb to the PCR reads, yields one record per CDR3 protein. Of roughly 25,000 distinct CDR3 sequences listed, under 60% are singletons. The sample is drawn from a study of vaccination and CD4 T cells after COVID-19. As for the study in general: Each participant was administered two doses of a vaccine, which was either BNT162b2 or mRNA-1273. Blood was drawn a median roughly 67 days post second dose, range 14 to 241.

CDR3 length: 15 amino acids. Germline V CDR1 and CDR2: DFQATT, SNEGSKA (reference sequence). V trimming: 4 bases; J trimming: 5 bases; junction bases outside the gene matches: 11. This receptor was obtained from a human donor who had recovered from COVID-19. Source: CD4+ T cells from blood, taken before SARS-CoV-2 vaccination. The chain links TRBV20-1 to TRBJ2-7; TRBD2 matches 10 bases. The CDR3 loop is CSANPSSGRADEQYF. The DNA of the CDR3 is TGCAGTGCTAATCCCTCAAGCGGGAGGGCTGACGAGCAGTACTTC.